The 17 T cell receptor beta chains below all came from one sample that was sequenced in a study of T cells expressing NK-cell markers. From the 5' RACE reads, TCRdb lists one entry per CDR3 protein and no DNA. The repertoire table contains around 380,000 distinct CDR3 sequences. The sample consisted of blood T cells: a sorted CD56 or NKG2C T cell subset, CD4+ or CD8+ T cells, or bulk PBMC T cells (not recorded which). The receptor set was obtained from a woman in her forties or fifties in good health.

The genes are TRBV7-2 and TRBJ2-1. Germline assignment: CDR1 SGHTA and CDR2 FQGNSA. The length of the CDR3 is 11 residues. The CDR3 sequence: CASTLGFEQFF. Together with reference TRBV7-2 and TRBJ2-1, the CDR3 gives the full variable domain: GAGVSQSPSNKVTEKGKDVELRCDPISGHTALYWYRQSLGQGLEFLIYFQGNSAPDKSGLPSDRFSAERTGGSVSTLTIQRTQQEDSAVYLCASTLGFEQFFGPGTRLTVL.

The J gene is TRBJ2-7, the V gene TRBV10-3. The CDR3 has 12 amino acids. The germline gives CDR1 ENHRY, CDR2 SYGVKD. The CDR3 reads CAISESEYEQYF.

The chain is built from TRBV4-1 and TRBJ2-2; TCRdb designates TRBD1, a call that cannot be tested without DNA. This CDR3 comprises 19 residues. CDR1 is MGHRA, CDR2 YSYEKL, per germline. The CDR3 sequence is CASSQVWTPGTRNTGELFF.

The chain combines TRBV29-1 with TRBJ2-5; TCRdb's assignment of TRBD1 cannot be checked, as there is no DNA. Germline V gene data show CDR1 as SQVTM and CDR2 as ANQGSEA. The CDR3 covers 12 residues. The CDR3 protein is CSVVWQPGTQYF.

This chain links TRBV6-5 with TRBJ1-5; TCRdb picks TRBD1, but there is no DNA to check that call. The CDR3 has 14 residues. Per germline, CDR1 MNHEY and CDR2 SVGAGI. CDR3 amino acids: CASSYRGSNQPQHF.

The V and J genes are TRBV6-5 and TRBJ2-2; the TCRdb D gene call, TRBD1, has no DNA to confirm it. CDR1 MNHEY and CDR2 SVGAGI come from the germline V gene. The CDR3 spans 15 residues. The CDR3 here is CASSPATGVTGELFF.

The chain carries TRBV29-1 and TRBJ2-5; TCRdb reports TRBD2, a call that lacks DNA to check it against. The CDR3 contains 14 residues. Germline V lookup: CDR1 SQVTM, CDR2 ANQGSEA. CDR3 residues: CSVEGALEGETQYF.

The chain carries TRBV2 and TRBJ2-5. Germline V gene data show CDR1 as SNHLY and CDR2 as FYNNEI. There are 11 residues in the CDR3. Here the CDR3 reads CASRRPETQYF.

This chain connects TRBV23-1 to TRBJ2-2; without DNA, the TCRdb call of TRBD2 cannot be checked. TRBV23-1 is labeled an ORF, and its function is uncertain. The CDR3 is made up of 14 amino acids. The CDR3 is CASPGGGPTGELFF.

This chain links TRBV30 with TRBJ1-5. This CDR3 comprises 14 residues. The germline V gene has CDR1 GTSNPN and CDR2 SVGIG (reference sequence). CDR3 amino acids: CAWSVSQVNQPQHF.

The rearrangement links TRBV5-1 to TRBJ2-5. The CDR3 has 13 residues. From germline, CDR1 is SGHRS and CDR2 YFSETQ. The CDR3 loop reads CASSSEPQETQYF. Full variable domain (rest looked up from reference TRBV5-1 and TRBJ2-5): KAGVTQTPRYLIKTRGQQVTLSCSPISGHRSVSWYQQTPGQGLQFLFEYFSETQRNKGNFPGRFSGRQFSNSRSEMNVSTLELGDSALYLCASSSEPQETQYFGPGTRLLVL.

The genes are TRBV24-1 and TRBJ2-1; TCRdb indicates TRBD2, and absent DNA this call remains unverified. This CDR3 is built from 16 residues. Germline V lookup: CDR1 KGHDR, CDR2 SFDVKD. CDR3 sequence reads: CATSVTSAFSYNEQFF.

The chain links TRBV4-1 to TRBJ2-1. CDR1 MGHRA and CDR2 YSYEKL come from the germline V gene. The CDR3 totals 14 residues. This CDR3 reads CASSQSGSRNEQFF.

The chain joins TRBV18 to TRBJ1-2; absent DNA, TCRdb's TRBD1 call cannot be checked. Germline loops: CDR1 KGHSH, CDR2 LQKENI. The CDR3 is 14 amino acids. CDR3 residues: CASSPKDRETGYTF.

The V call is TRBV7-9, the J call TRBJ1-2. Per the germline V gene, CDR1 is SEHNR and CDR2 is FQNEAQ (reference sequence). This CDR3 has 13 residues. CDR3: CASSSLSTFGYTF.

The CDR3 is CSARPQGDLGPQHF. This chain uses TRBV20-1 with TRBJ1-5; TCRdb picks TRBD1, but there is no DNA to check that call. The CDR3 has 14 residues. The V gene's germline CDR1 is DFQATT and CDR2 SNEGSKA (reference sequence).

This chain links TRBV12-3 or TRBV12-4 with TRBJ1-2; TCRdb returns TRBD1, unconfirmable since there is no DNA. CDR3 length: 16 residues. This CDR3 reads CASSLGWGKANYGYTF.